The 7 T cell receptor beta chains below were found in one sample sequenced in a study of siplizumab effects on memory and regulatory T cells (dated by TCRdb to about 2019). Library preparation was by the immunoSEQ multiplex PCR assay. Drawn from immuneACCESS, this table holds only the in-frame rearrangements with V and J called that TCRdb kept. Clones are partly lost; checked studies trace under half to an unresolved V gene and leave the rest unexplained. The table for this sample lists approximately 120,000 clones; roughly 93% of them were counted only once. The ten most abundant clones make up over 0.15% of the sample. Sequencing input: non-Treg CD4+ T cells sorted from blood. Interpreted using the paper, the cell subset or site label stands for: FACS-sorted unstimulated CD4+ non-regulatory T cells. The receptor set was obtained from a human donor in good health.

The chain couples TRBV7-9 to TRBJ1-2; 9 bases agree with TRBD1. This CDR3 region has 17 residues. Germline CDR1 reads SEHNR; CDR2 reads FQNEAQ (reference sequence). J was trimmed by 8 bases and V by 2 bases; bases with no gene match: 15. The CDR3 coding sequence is TGTGCCAGCAGCTTATCCGTAGTGGGACAGGGATGGGAAGGCTACACCTTC. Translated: CASSLSVVGQGWEGYTF.

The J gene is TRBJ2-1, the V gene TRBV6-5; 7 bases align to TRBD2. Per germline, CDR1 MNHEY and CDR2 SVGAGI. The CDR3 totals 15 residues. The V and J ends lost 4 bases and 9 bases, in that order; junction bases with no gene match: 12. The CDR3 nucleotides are TGTGCCAGCAGTTCCGAGAGGGAGGGCGGGGGTGAGCAGTTCTTC. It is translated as CASSSEREGGGEQFF.

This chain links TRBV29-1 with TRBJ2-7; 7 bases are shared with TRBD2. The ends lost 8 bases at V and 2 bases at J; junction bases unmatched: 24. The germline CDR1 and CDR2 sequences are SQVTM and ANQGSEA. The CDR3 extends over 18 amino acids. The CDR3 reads CSPTDAVPLGGEAYEQYF. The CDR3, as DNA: TGCAGCCCCACTGATGCCGTCCCCCTGGGGGGGGAGGCCTACGAGCAGTACTTC.

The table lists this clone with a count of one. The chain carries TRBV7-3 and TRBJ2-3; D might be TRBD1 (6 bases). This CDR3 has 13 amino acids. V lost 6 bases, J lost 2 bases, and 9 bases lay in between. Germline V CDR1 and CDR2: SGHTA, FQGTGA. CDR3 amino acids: CASRGDTTDTQYF. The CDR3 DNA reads TGTGCCAGCAGGGGGGACACCACAGATACGCAGTATTTT.

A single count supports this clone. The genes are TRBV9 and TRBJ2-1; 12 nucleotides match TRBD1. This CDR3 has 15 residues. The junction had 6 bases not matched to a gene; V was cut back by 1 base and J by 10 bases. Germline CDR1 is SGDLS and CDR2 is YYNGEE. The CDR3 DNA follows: TGTGCCAGCAGCGTACTGGGACAGGGGGCGATCGAGCAGTTCTTC. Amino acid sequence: CASSVLGQGAIEQFF.

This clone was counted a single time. CDR3 in amino acids: CASSNTPSGTGAYSYEQYF. The CDR3 coding sequence is TGTGCCAGCAGCAACACCCCTTCCGGGACAGGGGCCTACTCCTACGAGCAGTACTTC. The V and J genes are TRBV7-4 and TRBJ2-7; 10 bases are a match to TRBD1. Germline-derived CDR1 and CDR2 are SGHVT and SQSDAQ. The CDR3 is 19 amino acids. The ends lost 5 bases at V and 0 bases at J; junction bases unmatched: 16. Supplemented by reference TRBV7-4 and TRBJ2-7, the full variable domain reads GAGVSQSPRYKVAKRGRDVALRCDSISGHVTLYWYRQTLGQGSEVLTYSQSDAQRDKSGRPSGRFSAERPERSVSTLKIQRTEQGDSAVYLCASSNTPSGTGAYSYEQYFGPGTRLTVT.

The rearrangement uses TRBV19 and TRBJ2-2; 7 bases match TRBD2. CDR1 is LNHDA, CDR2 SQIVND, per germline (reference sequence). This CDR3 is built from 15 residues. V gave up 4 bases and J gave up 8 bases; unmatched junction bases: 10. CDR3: CASSTTFTSAGELFF. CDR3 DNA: TGTGCCAGTAGTACCACCTTTACTAGCGCAGGGGAGCTGTTTTTT.